This T cell receptor (beta chain) is from a study of blood T cells in healthy people across ages. Overall study findings and caveats: The fall in TCR beta diversity per million T cells was roughly linear with age.

A second PCR, run for roughly 7 to 12 cycles, used a sample-barcoded 5' primer plus a J-beta primer mix. In TCRdb, the 5' RACE reads were re-called with MiXCR into one record per CDR3 protein. The table records more than 1.4 million distinct CDR3 sequences, 40% to 50% of them present only once. The CDR3 consists of 15 residues. CDR1 is MNHEY and CDR2 is SMNVEV in the germline V gene (reference sequence). Trimming pared 5 bases from V and 3 bases from J, leaving 16 bases between. In the case of this clonotype: What it binds is not known.

The rearrangement links TRBV27 to TRBJ1-2; D is ambiguous. This receptor was obtained from a woman under 30 in good health. Sequencing was done on a sample of blood. The CDR3: CASSPSRGNDYGYTF. In DNA, the CDR3 is TGTGCCAGCAGTCCCTCTCGAGGAAACGACTATGGCTACACCTTC.